The present TCR beta chain was sequenced within a study of T-cell reconstitution after alpha-beta-depleted transplantation in children. Study outcomes and limitations: Surviving recipient cells, namely T cells and thymic progenitors, were the source of high day-60 TCRbeta diversity in some patients. T-cell numbers and diversity, one year after transplant, stemmed largely from T cells that were newly produced. About two months after transplant, alpha-beta T cells reportedly came from several hundred expanded graft clones.

Germline CDR1 SGHTA, CDR2 FQGTGA. The CDR3 has 12 amino acids. Trimming left V 5 bases short and J 6 bases short, with 7 bases between. Unique molecular identifiers were used in preparing the TCRbeta library. TCRdb reprocessed the PCR reads with MiXCR, giving one entry per CDR3 protein. The data contain around 490,000 distinct CDR3 sequences, roughly 11% of them seen just once; the ten biggest clones take up 14%. This clonotype was observed at least ten times. The antigen remains undetermined. The chain couples TRBV7-3 to TRBJ2-2; no clear D. The TCR sequence derives from a female patient aged 2-10 years who had a stem cell transplant for aplastic anemia, so the T cells may come from the graft donor. The specimen comprised PBMCs, mostly from graft donor cells, sampled 180 days after TCRalphabeta/CD19-depleted stem cell transplant. Here the CDR3 reads CASSASSGELFF. In DNA form, the CDR3 reads TGTGCCAGCAGCGCCAGCTCCGGGGAGCTGTTTTTT.